These T cell receptor beta chains were read from a single sample in a study of control samples from healthy donors and cancer patients. The repertoire was sequenced with immunoSEQ multiplex PCR; TCRdb's copy has only in-frame clones and lacks some. There are 150,000 to 200,000 clones in the sample; 85% to 95% occur only once, and about 8.5% lies in the top ten. Sequenced: blood. The receptor source for this set is a woman between 40 and 50 years old in good health. CDR3s include the opening cysteine and the closing phenylalanine or tryptophan. The D gene is left open where the match is weak. The size of a clone is reported for some rows only, either as once, few or many, or as a class for expanded clones.

TRBJ2-7	NA	TRBV9	TRBD1	CASSVAPHRGAEQYF	TGTGCCAGCAGCGTAGCCCCACACAGGGGGGCCGAGCAGTACTTC
TRBJ2-5	NA	TRBV9	TRBD2	CASSSLGGGEETQYF	TGTGCCAGCAGCTCTCTTGGCGGGGGAGAAGAGACCCAGTACTTC
TRBJ1-1	once	TRBV27	NA	CASRYTLGGTEAFF	TGTGCCAGCAGATATACACTGGGGGGCACTGAAGCTTTCTTT
TRBJ1-5	once	TRBV5-6	TRBD1	CASSLGTGQGQPQHF	TGTGCCAGCAGCTTGGGGACAGGGCAGGGGCAGCCCCAGCATTTT
TRBJ1-4	NA	TRBV6-5	TRBD1	CASSDRDSSEKLFF	TGTGCCAGCAGCGACCGGGACAGTAGTGAAAAACTGTTTTTT
TRBJ1-2	few	TRBV2	NA	CASSPDRSFNYGYTF	TGTGCCAGCAGTCCGGACCGAAGCTTCAACTATGGCTACACCTTC
TRBJ2-7	NA	TRBV5-1	TRBD1	CASSGDRGPYEQYF	TGCGCCAGCAGCGGCGACAGGGGGCCCTACGAGCAGTACTTC
TRBJ2-7	NA	TRBV12-3/TRBV12-4	NA	CASSPGWREQYF	TGTGCCAGCAGTCCAGGGTGGCGCGAGCAGTACTTC
TRBJ2-5	NA	TRBV19	TRBD1	CASSSRQGAKETQYF	TGTGCCAGTAGTAGTAGACAGGGGGCGAAAGAGACCCAGTACTTC
TRBJ1-1	NA	TRBV12-3/TRBV12-4	NA	CASSFTGPGEAFF	TGTGCCAGCAGTTTTACGGGACCGGGGGAAGCTTTCTTT
TRBJ1-5	once	TRBV25-1	NA	CASSGPEYSNQPQHF	TGTGCCAGCAGTGGTCCGGAGTATAGCAATCAGCCCCAGCATTTT
TRBJ1-5	NA	TRBV19	NA	CASSISGQPQHF	TGTGCCAGTAGTATATCGGGTCAGCCCCAGCATTTT
TRBJ2-1	NA	TRBV12-3/TRBV12-4	TRBD2	CASSLRGGEQFF	TGTGCCAGCAGCCTCCGGGGGGGTGAGCAGTTCTTC
TRBJ1-2	NA	TRBV21-1	NA	CASSKWVRDSGYTF	TGTGCCAGCAGCAAATGGGTCAGGGATAGTGGCTACACCTTC
TRBJ1-2	NA	TRBV18	NA	CASSPVEISNYGYTF	TGTGCCAGCTCACCAGTTGAGATCTCTAACTATGGCTACACCTTC
TRBJ2-7	once	TRBV12-5	TRBD2	CASGPSAGASYEQYF	TGTGCTAGTGGCCCTTCGGCGGGAGCCTCCTACGAGCAGTACTTC
TRBJ2-7	NA	TRBV27	NA	CASSSGLRFGEQYF	TGTGCCAGCAGTTCGGGGCTACGTTTTGGCGAGCAGTACTTC
TRBJ1-1	NA	TRBV9	NA	CASSVSGVTEAFF	TGTGCCAGCAGCGTTTCAGGGGTGACTGAAGCTTTCTTT
TRBJ1-5	NA	TRBV4-1	NA	CASSQVDNQPQHF	TGCGCCAGCAGCCAAGTAGACAATCAGCCCCAGCATTTT
TRBJ2-5	NA	TRBV9	TRBD2	CASSVTGGRQETQYF	TGTGCCAGCAGCGTAACGGGGGGGCGGCAAGAGACCCAGTACTTC
TRBJ1-1	NA	TRBV19	TRBD1	CASSMRDRGAFF	TGTGCCAGTAGTATGCGGGACAGGGGTGCGTTCTTT
TRBJ2-7	once	TRBV9	TRBD2	CASSVDGRERYEQYF	TGTGCCAGCAGCGTAGATGGGCGGGAGCGGTACGAGCAGTACTTC
TRBJ2-7	NA	TRBV19	TRBD1	CASSIRRDRTYEQYF	TGTGCCAGTAGTATACGCCGGGACAGAACCTACGAGCAGTACTTC
TRBJ2-6	once	TRBV19	NA	CASSIVGTSGANVLTF	TGTGCCAGTAGTATAGTCGGCACTTCTGGGGCCAACGTCCTGACTTTC
TRBJ1-5	NA	TRBV2	NA	CASSDQYQPQHF	TGTGCCAGCAGTGATCAGTACCAGCCCCAGCATTTT
TRBJ2-4	NA	TRBV27	NA	CASSLGGGKNIQYF	TGTGCCAGCAGTTTAGGGGGCGGCAAAAACATTCAGTACTTC
TRBJ1-6	NA	TRBV5-1	TRBD1	CASSAGQGATPLHF	TGCGCCAGCAGCGCTGGACAGGGGGCTACACCCCTCCACTTT
TRBJ1-1	NA	TRBV29-1	NA	CSVEDGQASRGAFF	TGCAGCGTTGAAGATGGGCAAGCTTCCCGAGGGGCTTTCTTT
TRBJ1-1	once	TRBV19	NA	CATLGPYGEAFF	TGTGCCACCCTAGGACCCTACGGTGAAGCTTTCTTT
TRBJ1-5	NA	TRBV5-1	TRBD1	CASSPSWDRANQPQHF	TGCGCCAGCAGCCCAAGTTGGGACAGGGCCAATCAGCCCCAGCATTTT
TRBJ2-3	NA	TRBV5-6	NA	CASKATISTDTQYF	TGTGCCAGCAAGGCTACCATTAGCACAGATACGCAGTATTTT
TRBJ1-2	NA	TRBV7-2	TRBD1	CASSTIPGTGVGYTF	TGTGCCAGCAGCACAATACCTGGGACAGGGGTTGGCTACACCTTC
TRBJ1-2	once	TRBV14	NA	CASSQMETPANYGYTF	TGTGCCAGCAGCCAGATGGAGACGCCGGCTAACTATGGCTACACCTTC
TRBJ1-2	NA	TRBV12-3/TRBV12-4	NA	CASSSAGVGYTF	TGTGCCAGCAGTTCGGCAGGCGTTGGCTACACCTTC
TRBJ1-1	once	TRBV4-3	NA	CASSQEVGATEAFF	TGCGCCAGCAGCCAGGAGGTGGGGGCCACTGAAGCTTTCTTT
TRBJ1-2	NA	TRBV10-3	NA	CAIKTDVGYAYGYTF	TGTGCCATAAAAACAGATGTGGGGTATGCCTATGGCTACACCTTC
TRBJ2-1	NA	TRBV10-3	NA	CAISGEVHEQFF	TGTGCCATCTCGGGGGAAGTACATGAGCAGTTCTTC
TRBJ1-1	NA	TRBV6-5	TRBD1	CACNRGPATEAFF	TGTGCCTGTAACAGGGGGCCGGCGACTGAAGCTTTCTTT
TRBJ1-2	NA	TRBV2	NA	CASSEVMTSLPRGYTF	TGTGCCAGCAGTGAAGTTATGACATCCCTCCCGCGTGGCTACACCTTC
TRBJ2-5	NA	TRBV4-3	TRBD2	CASSQEASGGQETQYF	TGCGCCAGCAGCCAAGAAGCTAGCGGGGGCCAAGAGACCCAGTACTTC
TRBJ1-2	NA	TRBV9	NA	CASSVRVEETGDGYTF	TGTGCCAGCAGCGTAAGGGTGGAGGAGACAGGAGATGGCTACACCTTC